The rows below give T cell receptor beta chains drawn from one sample of a study of shared clonotypes between healthy human individuals. Data came from immunoSEQ multiplex PCR; TCRdb stores just in-frame clones and leaves some out. Of fewer than 550,000 clones listed, approximately 79% are singletons. The sample consisted of PBMCs. All receptors come from a woman between 40 and 55 years old in good health. Some clones in this sample may be carry-over from other donors' samples. CDR3s include the opening cysteine and the closing phenylalanine or tryptophan. D genes are given only for firm matches. Expanded clones are given a class, and other clones once, few, many or no size at all.

CASSYYENTEAFF,TGTGCCAGCAGTTACTACGAGAACACTGAAGCTTTCTTT,TRBV6-6,TRBJ1-1,.,.
CASSLTGVGGELFF,TGTGCCAGCAGTTTAACAGGGGTTGGCGGGGAGCTGTTTTTT,TRBV28,TRBJ2-2,.,TRBD1
CAWSSAGGKDNEQFF,TGTGCCTGGAGTTCGGCAGGGGGCAAGGACAATGAGCAGTTCTTC,TRBV30,TRBJ2-1,.,TRBD1
CATRGTVYNEQFF,TGTGCCACCCGAGGGACAGTCTACAATGAGCAGTTCTTC,TRBV6-1,TRBJ2-1,.,TRBD1
CASSQIPWVGQGGSEQFF,TGCGCCAGCAGCCAGATACCTTGGGTCGGACAGGGGGGGAGTGAGCAGTTCTTC,TRBV5-1,TRBJ2-1,few,TRBD1
CASSERRGIDTEAFF,TGTGCCAGCAGTGAAAGGAGGGGTATAGACACTGAAGCTTTCTTT,TRBV6-1,TRBJ1-1,.,.
CASSLAEIAGGTGELFF,TGCGCCAGCAGCTTGGCCGAGATAGCGGGAGGAACCGGGGAGCTGTTTTTT,TRBV5-1,TRBJ2-2,few,TRBD2
CASSYRGVEKLFF,TGTGCCAGCAGTTATCGGGGTGTTGAAAAACTGTTTTTT,TRBV6-5,TRBJ1-4,few,.
CASNHRDSDEQFF,TGTGCCAGCAACCACCGGGACTCGGATGAGCAGTTCTTC,TRBV28,TRBJ2-1,few,.
CASSLAQLYEQYF,TGTGCCAGCAGCTTAGCGCAGCTCTACGAGCAGTACTTC,TRBV7-8,TRBJ2-7,.,.
CASRPEWTYEQYF,TGTGCCAGCAGACCCGAATGGACCTACGAGCAGTACTTC,TRBV28,TRBJ2-7,.,.
CASSLTWDQPQHF,TGTGCCAGCAGCTTGACATGGGATCAGCCCCAGCATTTT,TRBV5-5,TRBJ1-5,.,.
CASRLGPAGELFF,TGTGCCAGCAGACTAGGACCGGCCGGGGAGCTGTTTTTT,TRBV13,TRBJ2-2,.,.
CASSPGTGYTEAFF,TGTGCCAGCTCTCCCGGGACAGGATACACTGAAGCTTTCTTT,TRBV18,TRBJ1-1,.,TRBD1
CASSQVRAGIKLAKNIQYF,TGCGCCAGCAGCCAAGTGAGGGCCGGGATTAAACTAGCCAAAAACATTCAGTACTTC,TRBV4-3,TRBJ2-4,.,.
CAISEGQPSADTQYF,TGTGCCATCAGTGAGGGACAGCCCAGCGCAGATACGCAGTATTTT,TRBV10-3,TRBJ2-3,few,.
CAIQQGADYGYTF,TGTGCCATCCAACAGGGGGCTGACTATGGCTACACCTTC,TRBV10-3,TRBJ1-2,once,TRBD1
CAIQGTGLHQPQHF,TGTGCCATCCAAGGAACAGGGCTTCATCAGCCCCAGCATTTT,TRBV10-3,TRBJ1-5,.,.
CASSLGGSDEQYF,TGTGCCAGCAGCTTAGGGGGGAGTGACGAGCAGTACTTC,TRBV7-6,TRBJ2-7,.,.
CAWELAAYNEQFF,TGTGCCTGGGAGCTAGCGGCATACAATGAGCAGTTCTTC,TRBV30,TRBJ2-1,.,TRBD2
CASSLAPGIGEETQYF,TGCGCCAGCAGCTTGGCCCCAGGGATCGGGGAAGAGACCCAGTACTTC,TRBV5-1,TRBJ2-5,once,.
CASSLDRGYTGELFF,TGTGCCAGCAGCTTGGACAGGGGTTACACCGGGGAGCTGTTTTTT,TRBV7-9,TRBJ2-2,once,TRBD1
CATSRDRGRQPQHF,TGTGCCACCAGCAGGGACAGGGGTCGTCAGCCCCAGCATTTT,TRBV15,TRBJ1-5,.,TRBD1
CASSPGVEQFF,TGTGCCAGCTCACCTGGGGTGGAGCAGTTCTTC,TRBV18,TRBJ2-1,few,.
CASGLSPSVNTEAFF,TGTGCTAGTGGTTTGTCCCCCTCAGTGAACACTGAAGCTTTCTTT,TRBV12-5,TRBJ1-1,.,.
CASSPRANEQFF,TGTGCCAGCTCACCACGGGCGAATGAGCAGTTCTTC,TRBV18,TRBJ2-1,.,.
CSGGQYGYTF,TGCAGCGGGGGACAGTATGGCTACACCTTC,TRBV29-1,TRBJ1-2,.,TRBD1
CASSRAYEQYF,TGTGCCAGCAGCCGAGCCTACGAGCAGTACTTC,TRBV25-1,TRBJ2-7,.,.
CASSRGQGPEKLFF,TGTGCCAGCAGCAGAGGACAGGGCCCAGAAAAACTGTTTTTT,TRBV7-9,TRBJ1-4,.,TRBD1
CASSPPGAGLSYEQYF,TGTGCCAGCTCACCACCGGGGGCGGGACTGTCCTACGAGCAGTACTTC,TRBV18,TRBJ2-7,.,.
CASSQDLGGVDYTF,TGCGCCAGCAGCCAAGATTTGGGTGGGGTGGACTACACCTTC,TRBV4-3,TRBJ1-2,.,.
CASSLGNSIYNEQFF,TGTGCCAGCAGCTTGGGGAATTCAATCTACAATGAGCAGTTCTTC,TRBV7-3,TRBJ2-1,.,.
CASSFSGVQGGIGELFF,TGTGCCAGCAGCTTCTCCGGGGTCCAGGGTGGAATCGGGGAGCTGTTTTTT,TRBV7-2,TRBJ2-2,.,.
CASRSTGVTDTQYF,TGTGCCAGCAGATCAACAGGGGTGACAGATACGCAGTATTTT,TRBV28,TRBJ2-3,.,TRBD1
CASSQRVLYGYTF,TGCGCCAGCAGCCAAAGGGTCCTTTATGGCTACACCTTC,TRBV4-1,TRBJ1-2,.,.
CASSPPDRGVDQPQHF,TGTGCCAGCAGCCCCCCCGACAGGGGAGTCGATCAGCCCCAGCATTTT,TRBV28,TRBJ1-5,.,TRBD1
CAIRVSPGPMRDNEQFF,TGTGCCATCAGGGTTTCGCCAGGCCCAATGAGGGACAATGAGCAGTTCTTC,TRBV10-3,TRBJ2-1,.,.
CASSEAFVGQGATNEKLFF,TGTGCCAGCAGTGAAGCCTTTGTTGGACAGGGGGCAACTAATGAAAAACTGTTTTTT,TRBV6-1,TRBJ1-4,.,TRBD1
CASSASPGTGVRGYEQYF,TGTGCCAGCAGCGCAAGCCCCGGGACAGGGGTAAGGGGCTACGAGCAGTACTTC,TRBV9,TRBJ2-7,.,TRBD1
CASSLIWNSGSGEQFF,TGTGCCAGCAGCTTAATCTGGAATAGCGGGAGCGGTGAGCAGTTCTTC,TRBV7-2,TRBJ2-1,.,TRBD2
CASSQDDGVRTSGTLNTGELFF,TGCGCCAGCAGCCAAGATGATGGGGTACGGACTAGCGGGACCCTAAACACCGGGGAGCTGTTTTTT,TRBV4-3,TRBJ2-2,.,TRBD2
CASSFDSRRRCTGELFF,TGTGCCAGCAGCTTCGATTCCCGACGTAGGTGCACCGGGGAGCTGTTTTTT,TRBV7-7,TRBJ2-2,.,.
CASSLDGRLREQYF,TGTGCCAGCAGCTTAGATGGACGCCTGAGGGAGCAGTACTTC,TRBV7-2,TRBJ2-7,.,.